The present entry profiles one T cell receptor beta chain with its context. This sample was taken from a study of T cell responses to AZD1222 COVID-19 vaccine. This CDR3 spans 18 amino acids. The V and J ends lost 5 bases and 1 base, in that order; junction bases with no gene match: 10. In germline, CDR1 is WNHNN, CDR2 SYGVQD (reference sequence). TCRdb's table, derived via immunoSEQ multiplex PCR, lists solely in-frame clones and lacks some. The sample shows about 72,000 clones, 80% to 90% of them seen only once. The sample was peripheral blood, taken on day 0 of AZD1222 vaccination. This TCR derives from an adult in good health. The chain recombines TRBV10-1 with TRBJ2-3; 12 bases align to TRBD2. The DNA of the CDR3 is TGCGCCAGCAGTCTAATCCTAGCGGGGGGGCATGGCACAGATACGCAGTATTTT. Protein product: CASSLILAGGHGTDTQYF.